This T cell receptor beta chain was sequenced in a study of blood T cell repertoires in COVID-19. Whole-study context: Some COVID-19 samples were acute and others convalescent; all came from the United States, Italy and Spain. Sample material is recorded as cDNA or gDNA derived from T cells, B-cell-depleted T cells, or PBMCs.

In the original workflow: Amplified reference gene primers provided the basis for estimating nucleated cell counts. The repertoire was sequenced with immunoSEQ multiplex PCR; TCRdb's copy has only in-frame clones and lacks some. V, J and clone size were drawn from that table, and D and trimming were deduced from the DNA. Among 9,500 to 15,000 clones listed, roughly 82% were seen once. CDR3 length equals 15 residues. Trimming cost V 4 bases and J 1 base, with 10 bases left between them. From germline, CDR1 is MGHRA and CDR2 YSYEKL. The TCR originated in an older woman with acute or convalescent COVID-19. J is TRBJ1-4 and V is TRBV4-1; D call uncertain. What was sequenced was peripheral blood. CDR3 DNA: TGCGCCAGCAGCCGGCAGATCCAAACTAATGAAAAACTGTTTTTT. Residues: CASSRQIQTNEKLFF.